The 22 T cell receptor beta chains listed next were all sequenced from one sample in a study of OX40 agonist ivuxolimab in advanced cancers. Here immunoSEQ multiplex PCR was the method, and the copy in TCRdb shows in-frame clones only, minus some. The repertoire includes approximately 76,000 clones, about 89% of them detected once, and under 0.8% sits in the top ten. This sample comprised CD4+ or CD8+ T cells sorted from blood, obtained in a trial of the OX40 agonist ivuxolimab. The receptors stem from an adult with an advanced solid tumor such as melanoma, head and neck, liver or kidney cancer.

V is TRBV4-1 and J is TRBJ2-5; 7 bases match TRBD2. V shed 2 bases and J 5 bases; nucleotides not matched to a gene: 11. Per germline, CDR1 MGHRA and CDR2 YSYEKL. This CDR3 contains 16 residues. CDR3 nucleotides: TGCGCCAGCAGCCAATCTCCGGGGAGGGCCGTCGAGACCCAGTACTTC. This sequence encodes CASSQSPGRAVETQYF.

The gene calls are TRBV7-2 and TRBJ1-5; maybe TRBD1 (6 bases). The germline gives CDR1 SGHTA, CDR2 FQGNSA. The V end was cut by 5 bases, the J end by 8 bases, with 16 bases between. This CDR3 contains 14 residues. CDR3 amino acids: CASSPMTGPEPQHF. Written as DNA, the CDR3 is TGTGCCAGCAGCCCCATGACAGGCCCAGAGCCCCAGCATTTT.

This rearrangement joins TRBV6-5 to TRBJ2-2; 9 positions match TRBD1. The CDR3 has 16 amino acids. Germline V gene data show CDR1 as MNHEY and CDR2 as SVGAGI. The junction had 6 bases not matched to a gene; V was cut back by 2 bases and J by 5 bases. Here the CDR3 reads CASSYGGQGGTGELFF. CDR3 coding DNA: TGTGCCAGCAGTTACGGGGGACAGGGAGGGACCGGGGAGCTGTTTTTT.

This chain joins TRBV5-4 and TRBJ2-2; D is ambiguous. This CDR3 spans 13 amino acids. The V end was cut by 0 bases, the J end by 3 bases, with 3 bases between. CDR1 and CDR2 from the germline V gene are SGHNT and YYREEE (reference sequence). The DNA of the CDR3 is TGTGCCAGCAGCTTGGCATACACCGGGGAGCTGTTTTTT. Translation gives CASSLAYTGELFF.

This CDR3 is CASSLSEGAEQYF. In DNA, the CDR3 is TGTGCCAGCAGCTTATCTGAGGGAGCCGAGCAGTACTTC. The chain links TRBV7-3 to TRBJ2-5; tentatively, D is TRBD2 (5 bases). TRBJ2-7 matches the DNA end more closely, so the J call is doubtful. In germline, CDR1 is SGHTA, CDR2 FQGTGA. This CDR3 comprises 13 residues.

Turning to this clone: One end of the junction varies from germline; a read error may be responsible. The chain has TRBV7-7 and TRBJ2-6, with D hard to call. The CDR3 spans 16 residues. Germline CDR1 is SSHAT and CDR2 is FNYEAQ (reference sequence). The CDR3 DNA is TGTGCTAGCAGCTTAGAAGGCGCCTCTGGGGCCAACGTCCTGACTTTC. The encoded protein is CASSLEGASGANVLTF.

The chain combines TRBV7-2 with TRBJ1-2; D gene unclear. V gave up 4 bases and J gave up 8 bases, with 17 bases separating them. This CDR3 is 14 amino acids long. CDR1 SGHTA and CDR2 FQGNSA come from the germline V gene. CDR3 nucleotide sequence: TGTGCCAGCAGCTCCAGGACGGAGGCGGGGGGCTACACCTTC. Protein: CASSSRTEAGGYTF.

This clone has more than one count but fewer than ten. This chain joins TRBV6-1 and TRBJ2-1; 11 bases are a match to TRBD2. CDR3 length equals 14 residues. Germline V lookup: CDR1 MNHNS, CDR2 SASEGT. V shed 6 bases and J 12 bases; nucleotides not matched to a gene: 10. DNA for the CDR3: TGTGCCAGCAGGGCGTCAACTAGCGGGAGACGGCAGTTCTTC. Its translation: CASRASTSGRRQFF.

The chain uses TRBV5-6 and TRBJ2-7; TRBD1 aligns across 7 bases. The CDR3 spans 13 residues. The germline CDR1 and CDR2 sequences are SGHDT and YYEEEE. The ends lost 8 bases at V and 2 bases at J; junction bases unmatched: 7. The CDR3 DNA reads as TGTGCCAGTATTGACAGGGACACCTACGAGCAGTACTTC. Encoded protein: CASIDRDTYEQYF.

The chain couples TRBV5-4 to TRBJ2-3, with 7 bases lining up with TRBD2. The CDR3 totals 15 residues. The germline gives CDR1 SGHNT, CDR2 YYREEE (reference sequence). The trim removed 4 bases at V and 2 bases at J, leaving 7 bases unmatched. Here the CDR3 reads CASSPGGALTDTQYF. CDR3 in DNA: TGTGCCAGCAGCCCGGGGGGTGCTCTCACAGATACGCAGTATTTT.

This clone has just one count. This chain joins TRBV7-9 and TRBJ2-3; D unresolved. Trimming removed 4 bases at V and 2 bases at J, with 13 bases between. Germline assignment: CDR1 SEHNR and CDR2 FQNEAQ (reference sequence). The CDR3 covers 15 residues. The CDR3, as DNA: TGTGCCAGCAGCTCCTTCGGAACTCCCACAGATACGCAGTATTTT. Translation: CASSSFGTPTDTQYF. Drawing the rest from reference TRBV7-9 and TRBJ2-3, the complete variable domain is DTGVSQNPRHKITKRGQNVTFRCDPISEHNRLYWYRQTLGQGPEFLTYFQNEAQLEKSRLLSDRFSAERPKGSFSTLEIQRTEQGDSAMYLCASSSFGTPTDTQYFGPGTRLTVL.

This sequence joins TRBV23-1 and TRBJ2-1; 12 positions match TRBD2. TRBV23-1 is assigned to the ORF class and has an uncertain function. The V gene end was trimmed by 0 bases and the J gene end by 0 bases; junction bases not matched to a gene: 9. The CDR3 is 20 residues long. The CDR3 nucleotides read TGCGCCAGCAGTCAATCCGGGCTAGCGGGGGGGTGTAGCTCCTACAATGAGCAGTTCTTC. Translated: CASSQSGLAGGCSSYNEQFF.

This chain connects TRBV5-1 to TRBJ1-2, with 8 nucleotides matching TRBD1. Trimming cost V 4 bases and J 3 bases; bases outside gene matches: 5. CDR3 length equals 14 residues. CDR1 and CDR2 (germline): SGHRS, YFSETQ. CDR3 sequence reads: CASSPTGDYYGYTF. Written as DNA, the CDR3 is TGCGCCAGCAGCCCGACAGGGGATTACTATGGCTACACCTTC.

This clone was recorded once. V and J are TRBV7-9 and TRBJ1-3; possible D gene TRBD1, 5 bases. The germline V gene has CDR1 SEHNR and CDR2 FQNEAQ (reference sequence). The CDR3 length is 16 residues. The V and J ends lost 5 bases and 4 bases respectively, with 18 bases between them. Here the CDR3 reads CASSPQNEGQGNTIYF. CDR3 nucleotide sequence: TGTGCCAGCAGCCCACAGAATGAGGGGCAAGGAAACACCATATATTTT.

This chain connects TRBV5-7 to TRBJ2-7; D is perhaps TRBD2 (6 bases). TRBV5-7 is sorted into the ORF group, with uncertain function. The V gene lost 4 bases and the J gene lost 3 bases, with 11 bases spanning the gap. This CDR3 has 13 amino acids. CDR3 in amino acids: CASSQGLIYEQYF. The CDR3 DNA reads TGTGCCAGCAGCCAGGGACTTATCTACGAGCAGTACTTC.

The chain combines TRBV7-2 with TRBJ1-5; D is possibly TRBD1 (6 bases). The V end was cut by 8 bases, the J end by 0 bases, with 14 bases between. The germline V gene has CDR1 SGHTA and CDR2 FQGNSA. This CDR3 has 15 amino acids. The CDR3 coding sequence is TGTGCCAGCGCCCGGAGGGGGAATAGCAATCAGCCCCAGCATTTT. It encodes CASARRGNSNQPQHF.

V and J are TRBV7-9 and TRBJ1-1; no reliable D call. CDR1 and CDR2 (germline): SEHNR, FQNEAQ (reference sequence). The CDR3 contains 13 residues. Between the trimmed V and J ends, which lost 2 bases and 1 base, there was a span of 5 bases. DNA for the CDR3: TGTGCCAGCAGCTTAACAGCGAACACTGAAGCTTTCTTT. Amino acid sequence: CASSLTANTEAFF.

The CDR3 nucleotides read TGTGCCATCAGCGGACATGGGGGACAGGGGATGCGCGAGCAGTACTTC. Encoded protein: CAISGHGGQGMREQYF. The chain recombines TRBV10-3 with TRBJ2-7; 10 bases agree with TRBD1. This CDR3 has 16 amino acids. CDR1 and CDR2 (germline): ENHRY, SYGVKD. V trimming: 6 bases; J trimming: 6 bases; junction bases outside the gene matches: 14.

CDR3 coding DNA: TGCAGCGTTGGGACACCAGGAGGTTTGGAGACCCAGTACTTC. Amino acids: CSVGTPGGLETQYF. V is TRBV29-1 and J is TRBJ2-5, with D perhaps assigned TRBD1 or TRBD2 (5 bases each). The CDR3 extends over 14 amino acids. Trimming stripped 4 bases from V and 5 bases from J, with 17 bases between. Germline V lookup: CDR1 SQVTM, CDR2 ANQGSEA. Full variable domain (missing parts from reference TRBV29-1 and TRBJ2-5): SAVISQKPSRDICQRGTSLTIQCQVDSQVTMMFWYRQQPGQSLTLIATANQGSEATYESGFVIDKFPISRPNLTFSTLTVSNMSPEDSSIYLCSVGTPGGLETQYFGPGTRLLVL.

This chain uses TRBV19 with TRBJ1-1, with D perhaps matching TRBD1 (5 bases). CDR1 is LNHDA, CDR2 SQIVND, per germline (reference sequence). V lost 5 bases and J 6 bases, leaving 10 bases between the germline ends. This CDR3 spans 12 amino acids. For the CDR3, the DNA is TGTGCCAGTAGTTCACAGGCTCCTGAAGCTTTCTTT. It codes for CASSSQAPEAFF.

The J gene is TRBJ2-1, the V gene TRBV5-4; 9 bases are a match to TRBD2. Losses at the gene ends were 0 bases for V and 4 bases for J; bases not matched to a gene: 2. This CDR3 contains 15 residues. From germline, CDR1 is SGHNT and CDR2 YYREEE (reference sequence). Written as DNA, the CDR3 is TGTGCCAGCAGCTTGGTTCTAGCGGGGTACAATGAGCAGTTCTTC. As protein: CASSLVLAGYNEQFF.

As to this clone: The junction departs from the called germline gene at one end, perhaps through a read error. This sequence joins TRBV6-6 and TRBJ2-7; weak D call: TRBD2 (6 bases). CDR3 length: 13 amino acids. The V gene's germline CDR1 is MNHNY and CDR2 SVGAGI (reference sequence). The CDR3 bases are TGTGCCATCAGTGAGGTTAGCGGTAGGGAGCAGTACTTC. It codes for CAISEVSGREQYF.